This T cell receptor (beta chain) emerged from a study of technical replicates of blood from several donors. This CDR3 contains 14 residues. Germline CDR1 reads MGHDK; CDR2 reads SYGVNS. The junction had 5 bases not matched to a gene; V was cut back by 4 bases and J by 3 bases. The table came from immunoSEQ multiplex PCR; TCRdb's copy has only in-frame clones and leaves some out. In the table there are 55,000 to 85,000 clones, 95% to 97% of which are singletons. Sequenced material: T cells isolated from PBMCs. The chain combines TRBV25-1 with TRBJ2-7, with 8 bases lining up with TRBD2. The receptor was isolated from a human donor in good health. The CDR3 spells CASSVGTSVYEQYF. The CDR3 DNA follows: TGTGCCAGCAGTGTCGGGACTAGTGTCTACGAGCAGTACTTC.